This TCR beta chain was sequenced for a study of T-cell memory formation after mild COVID-19. Study summary: Largely, the TCR clusters proved donor specific. Findings and caveats of the study: Contracting CD8+ clones were enriched in EMRA, CD4+ mainly in CM and EM. Day 15 to 85 contractors were CD4/CD8 balanced; later expanders leaned CD4+. Some clones that responded turned up in pre-infection memory, which suggests that cross-reactive memory joined in.

Note on this clonotype: Antigen specificity is unknown.

TCRdb ran MiXCR on the 5' RACE reads and lists one entry per CDR3 protein. The data show a few hundred thousand distinct CDR3 sequences, about 15% seen once. The sample consisted of PBMCs or a T cell subset sorted from them (not recorded which). The sequence was obtained from a man between 18 and 35 years old who had mild COVID-19 (a few samples of this study predate the infection). Cell type and time point are not known.

CDR3 sequence (DNA): TGTGCCACTTTGATGACAGGGGAAACAGAGACCCAGTACTTC. Translating gives CATLMTGETETQYF. The chain combines TRBV10-3 with TRBJ2-5; TRBD1 matches 8 bases. V was pared by 10 bases and J by 4 bases, with 11 bases of the junction left unmatched. Germline values: CDR1 ENHRY, CDR2 SYGVKD. The CDR3 is 14 residues long.